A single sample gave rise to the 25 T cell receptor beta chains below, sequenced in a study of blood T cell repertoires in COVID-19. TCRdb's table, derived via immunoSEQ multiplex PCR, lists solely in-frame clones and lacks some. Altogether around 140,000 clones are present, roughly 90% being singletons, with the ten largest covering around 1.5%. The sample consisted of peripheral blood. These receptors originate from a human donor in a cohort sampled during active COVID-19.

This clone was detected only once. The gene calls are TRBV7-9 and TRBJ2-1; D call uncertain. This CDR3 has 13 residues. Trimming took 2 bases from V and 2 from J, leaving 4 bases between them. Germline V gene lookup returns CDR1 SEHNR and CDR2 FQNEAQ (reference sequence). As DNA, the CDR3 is TGTGCCAGCAGCTTATCCACCTACAATGAGCAGTTCTTC. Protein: CASSLSTYNEQFF.

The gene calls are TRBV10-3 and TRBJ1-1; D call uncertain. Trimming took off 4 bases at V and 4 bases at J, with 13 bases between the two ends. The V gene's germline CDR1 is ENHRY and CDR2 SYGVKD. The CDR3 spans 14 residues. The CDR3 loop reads CAISVEGWGTEAFF. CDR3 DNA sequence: TGTGCCATCAGTGTCGAGGGCTGGGGCACTGAAGCTTTCTTT.

In DNA, the CDR3 is TGTGCCAGCAGCTTTGGTACAGGGGGGACCTATAATTCACCCCTCCACTTT. It specifies CASSFGTGGTYNSPLHF. This chain uses TRBV5-6 with TRBJ1-6, with 8 bases lining up with TRBD1. The CDR3 sequence is 17 residues long. J gave up 2 bases and V 2 bases, and 6 bases lay outside the gene matches. Germline V gene lookup returns CDR1 SGHDT and CDR2 YYEEEE.

The CDR3: CASSESIGGAKNEQFF. The CDR3 DNA reads TGCGCCAGCAGTGAGTCCATCGGGGGGGCAAAAAATGAGCAGTTCTTC. V gene TRBV10-1 combines with J gene TRBJ2-1; 8 positions agree with TRBD2. Germline CDR1 reads WNHNN; CDR2 reads SYGVQD (reference sequence). The V and J ends lost 0 bases and 7 bases, in that order; junction bases with no gene match: 8. This CDR3 has 16 residues.

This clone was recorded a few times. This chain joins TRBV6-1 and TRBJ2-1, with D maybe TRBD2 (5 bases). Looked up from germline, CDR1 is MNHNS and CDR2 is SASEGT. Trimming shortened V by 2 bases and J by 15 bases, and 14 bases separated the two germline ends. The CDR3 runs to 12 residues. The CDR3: CASSEIAGGAFF. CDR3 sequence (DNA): TGTGCCAGCAGTGAAATCGCGGGCGGAGCGTTCTTC.

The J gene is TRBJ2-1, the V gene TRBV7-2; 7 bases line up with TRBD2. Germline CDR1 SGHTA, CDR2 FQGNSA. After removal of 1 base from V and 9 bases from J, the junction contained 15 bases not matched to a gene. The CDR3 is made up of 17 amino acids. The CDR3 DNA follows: TGTGCCAGCAGCTTAGGGTCAGGGAGGGTCTGGTACGGTGAGCAGTTCTTC. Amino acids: CASSLGSGRVWYGEQFF.

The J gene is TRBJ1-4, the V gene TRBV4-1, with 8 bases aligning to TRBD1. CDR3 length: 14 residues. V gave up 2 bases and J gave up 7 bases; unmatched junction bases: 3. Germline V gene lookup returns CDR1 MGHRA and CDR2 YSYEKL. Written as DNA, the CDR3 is TGCGCCAGCAGCCAACGGACAGGGAGTGAAAAACTGTTTTTT. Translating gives CASSQRTGSEKLFF.

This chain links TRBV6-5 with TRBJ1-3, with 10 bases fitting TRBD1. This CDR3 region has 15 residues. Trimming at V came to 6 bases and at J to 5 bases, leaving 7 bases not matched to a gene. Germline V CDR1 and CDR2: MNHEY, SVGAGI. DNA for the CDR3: TGTGCCAGCAGCAGCCGGGACAGGGGACGAAACACCATATATTTT. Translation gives CASSSRDRGRNTIYF.

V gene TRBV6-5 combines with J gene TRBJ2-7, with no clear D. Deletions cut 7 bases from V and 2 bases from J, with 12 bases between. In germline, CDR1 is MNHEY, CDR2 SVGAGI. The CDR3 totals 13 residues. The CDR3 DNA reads TGTGCCAGCAATTCGTTTGTTACCTACGAGCAGTACTTC. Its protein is CASNSFVTYEQYF.

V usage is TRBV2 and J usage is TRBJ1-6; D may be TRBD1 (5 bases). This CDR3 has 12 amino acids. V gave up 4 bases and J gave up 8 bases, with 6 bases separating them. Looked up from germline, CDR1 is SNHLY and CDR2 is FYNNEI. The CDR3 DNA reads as TGTGCCAGCAGTGTAGGGGATTCACCCCTCCACTTT. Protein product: CASSVGDSPLHF.

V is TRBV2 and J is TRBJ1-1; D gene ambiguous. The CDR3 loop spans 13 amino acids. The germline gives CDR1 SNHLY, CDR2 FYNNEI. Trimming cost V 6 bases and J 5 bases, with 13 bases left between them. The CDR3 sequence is CASRAEERTEAFF. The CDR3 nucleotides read TGTGCCAGCAGGGCCGAGGAGAGAACTGAAGCTTTCTTT.

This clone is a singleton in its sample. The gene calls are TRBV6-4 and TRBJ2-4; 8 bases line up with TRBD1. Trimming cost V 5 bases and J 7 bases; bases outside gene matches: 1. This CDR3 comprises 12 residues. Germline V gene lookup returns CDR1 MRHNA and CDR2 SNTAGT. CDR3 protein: CASSHRGNIQYF. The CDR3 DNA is TGTGCCAGCAGTCACAGGGGGAACATTCAGTACTTC.

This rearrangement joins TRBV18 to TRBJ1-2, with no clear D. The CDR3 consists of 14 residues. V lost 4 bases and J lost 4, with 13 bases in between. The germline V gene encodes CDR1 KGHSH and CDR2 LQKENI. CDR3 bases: TGTGCCAGCTCACAAGAACCAGAGGTCTATGGCTACACCTTC. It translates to CASSQEPEVYGYTF.

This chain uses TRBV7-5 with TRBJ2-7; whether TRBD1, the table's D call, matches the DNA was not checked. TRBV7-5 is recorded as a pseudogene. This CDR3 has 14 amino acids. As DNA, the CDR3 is TGTGCCAGAAGCTTTGGGCCCGAAGGGGACGAGCAGTACTTC. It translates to CARSFGPEGDEQYF.

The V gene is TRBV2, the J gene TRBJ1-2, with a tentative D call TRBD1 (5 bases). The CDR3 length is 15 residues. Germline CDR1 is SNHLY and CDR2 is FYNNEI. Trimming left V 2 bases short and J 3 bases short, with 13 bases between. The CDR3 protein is CASSESLGLHYGYTF. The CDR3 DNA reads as TGTGCCAGCAGTGAATCTCTGGGGCTCCACTATGGCTACACCTTC.

The CDR3 is CASSEEVRDIEFQYF. The CDR3 nucleotides are TGTGCCAGCAGCGAGGAGGTCCGGGACATAGAGTTCCAGTACTTC. This chain uses TRBV9 with TRBJ2-5, with D possibly TRBD1 on 6 matching bases. V was clipped by 3 bases and J by 10 bases, with 22 bases between them. The CDR3 is made up of 15 amino acids. The germline V gene has CDR1 SGDLS and CDR2 YYNGEE.

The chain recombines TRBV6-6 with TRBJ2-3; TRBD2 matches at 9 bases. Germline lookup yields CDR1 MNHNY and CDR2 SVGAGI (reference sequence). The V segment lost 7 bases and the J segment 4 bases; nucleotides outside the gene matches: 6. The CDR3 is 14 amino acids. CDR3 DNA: TGTGCCAGCACCCCGCGGGGGGGCGCAGATACGCAGTATTTT. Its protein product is CASTPRGGADTQYF.

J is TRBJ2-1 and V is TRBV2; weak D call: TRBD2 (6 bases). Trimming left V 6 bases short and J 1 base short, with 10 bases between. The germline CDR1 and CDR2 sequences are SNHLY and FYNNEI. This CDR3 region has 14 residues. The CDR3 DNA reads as TGTGCCAGCAGGGGGGACTCGTCCTACAATGAGCAGTTCTTC. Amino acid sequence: CASRGDSSYNEQFF. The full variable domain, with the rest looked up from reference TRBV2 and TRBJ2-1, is EPEVTQTPSHQVTQMGQEVILRCVPISNHLYFYWYRQILGQKVEFLVSFYNNEISEKSEIFDDQFSVERPDGSNFTLKIRSTKLEDSAMYFCASRGDSSYNEQFFGPGTRLTVL.

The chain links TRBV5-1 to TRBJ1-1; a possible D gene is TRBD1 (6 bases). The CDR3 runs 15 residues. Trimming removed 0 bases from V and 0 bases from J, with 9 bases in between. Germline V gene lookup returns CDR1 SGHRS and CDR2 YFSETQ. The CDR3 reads CASSLDRAMNTEAFF. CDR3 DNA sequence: TGCGCCAGCAGCTTGGACAGGGCGATGAACACTGAAGCTTTCTTT. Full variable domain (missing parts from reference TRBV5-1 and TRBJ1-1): KAGVTQTPRYLIKTRGQQVTLSCSPISGHRSVSWYQQTPGQGLQFLFEYFSETQRNKGNFPGRFSGRQFSNSRSEMNVSTLELGDSALYLCASSLDRAMNTEAFFGQGTRLTVV.

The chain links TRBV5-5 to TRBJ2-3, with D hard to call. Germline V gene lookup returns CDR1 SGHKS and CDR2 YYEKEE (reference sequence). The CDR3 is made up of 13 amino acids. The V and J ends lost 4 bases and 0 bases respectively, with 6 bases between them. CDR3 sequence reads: CASSDSSTDTQYF. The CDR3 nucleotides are TGTGCCAGCAGCGACTCCAGCACAGATACGCAGTATTTT. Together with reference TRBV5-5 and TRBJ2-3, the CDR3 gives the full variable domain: DAGVTQSPTHLIKTRGQQVTLRCSPISGHKSVSWYQQVLGQGPQFIFQYYEKEERGRGNFPDRFSARQFPNYSSELNVNALLLGDSALYLCASSDSSTDTQYFGPGTRLTVL.

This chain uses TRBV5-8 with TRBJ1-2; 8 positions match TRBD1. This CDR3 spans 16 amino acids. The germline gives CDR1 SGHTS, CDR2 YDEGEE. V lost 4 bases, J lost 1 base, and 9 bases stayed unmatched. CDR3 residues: CASSGGTGLLNYGYTF. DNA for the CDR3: TGTGCCAGCAGCGGTGGGACAGGCCTCCTTAACTATGGCTACACCTTC.

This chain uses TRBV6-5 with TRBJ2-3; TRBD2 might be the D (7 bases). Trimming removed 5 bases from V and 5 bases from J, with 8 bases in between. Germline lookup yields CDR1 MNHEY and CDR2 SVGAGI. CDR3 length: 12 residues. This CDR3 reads CASSRGGDTQYF. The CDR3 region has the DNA TGTGCCAGCAGTAGGGGGGGAGATACGCAGTATTTT.

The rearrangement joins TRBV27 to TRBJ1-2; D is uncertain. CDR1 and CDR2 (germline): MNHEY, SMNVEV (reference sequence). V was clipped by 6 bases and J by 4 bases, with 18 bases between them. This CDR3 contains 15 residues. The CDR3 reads CASRDNGVPFYGYTF. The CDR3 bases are TGTGCCAGCAGAGATAACGGGGTTCCATTCTATGGCTACACCTTC.

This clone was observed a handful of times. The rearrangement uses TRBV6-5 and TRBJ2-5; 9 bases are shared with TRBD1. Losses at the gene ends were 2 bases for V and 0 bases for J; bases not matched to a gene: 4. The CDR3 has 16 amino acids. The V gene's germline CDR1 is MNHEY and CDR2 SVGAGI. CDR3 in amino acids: CASSYGTGMYQETQYF. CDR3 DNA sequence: TGTGCCAGCAGTTACGGGACAGGGATGTACCAAGAGACCCAGTACTTC.

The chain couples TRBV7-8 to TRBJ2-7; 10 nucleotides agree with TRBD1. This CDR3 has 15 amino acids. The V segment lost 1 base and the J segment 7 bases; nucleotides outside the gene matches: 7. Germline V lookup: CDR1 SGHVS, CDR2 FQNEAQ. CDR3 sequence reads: CASSLVRQGAREQYF. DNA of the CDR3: TGTGCCAGCAGCTTAGTGCGACAGGGGGCTCGAGAGCAGTACTTC.